Below, 9 T cell receptor beta chains from the same sample are listed, as sequenced in a study of OX40 agonist ivuxolimab in advanced cancers. Produced via immunoSEQ multiplex PCR; TCRdb's table is partial and in-frame only. In the table there are 75,000 to 90,000 clones, 91% of which are singletons. Specimen: CD4+ or CD8+ T cells sorted from blood, collected in a trial of the OX40 agonist ivuxolimab. Receptor source: an adult with an advanced solid tumor such as melanoma, head and neck, liver or kidney cancer.

The V gene is TRBV6-1, the J gene TRBJ1-4; D remains ambiguous. Trimming removed 2 bases from V and 11 bases from J, with 15 bases in between. The germline V gene encodes CDR1 MNHNS and CDR2 SASEGT. CDR3 length: 14 amino acids. The CDR3 is CASSERVGLGKLFF. In DNA form, the CDR3 reads TGTGCCAGCAGTGAACGGGTGGGGTTGGGGAAACTGTTTTTT.

The V gene is TRBV30, the J gene TRBJ2-2, with 9 bases lining up with TRBD2. The CDR3 consists of 15 residues. After removal of 5 bases from V and 3 bases from J, the junction contained 7 bases not matched to a gene. Germline CDR1 GTSNPN, CDR2 SVGIG (reference sequence). CDR3 DNA sequence: TGTGCCTGGTCTAAGCGGGGGGAAGACACCGGGGAGCTGTTTTTT. It specifies CAWSKRGEDTGELFF.

The chain carries TRBV28 and TRBJ1-6; no firm D call. In germline, CDR1 is MDHEN, CDR2 SYDVKM. V was pared by 5 bases and J by 4 bases, with 6 bases between. The CDR3 has 13 amino acids. The CDR3 DNA reads TGTGCCAGCAGTCATACTTATAATTCACCCCTCCACTTT. Its translation is CASSHTYNSPLHF.

This chain links TRBV10-1 with TRBJ1-2, with D unclear. The CDR3 is 12 amino acids. Germline values: CDR1 WNHNN, CDR2 SYGVQD (reference sequence). With 7 bases removed from V and 6 bases from J, the gap between germline ends came to 12 bases. CDR3 DNA: TGCGCCAGCAAAAGACATCTCAATGGCTACACCTTC. It specifies CASKRHLNGYTF.

The chain recombines TRBV27 with TRBJ2-1, with 8 bases lining up with TRBD2. V lost 3 bases, J lost 4 bases, and 5 bases stayed unmatched. Per the germline V gene, CDR1 is MNHEY and CDR2 is SMNVEV (reference sequence). The CDR3 is 15 residues long. The CDR3 DNA reads as TGTGCCAGCAGTTTCGATCGGGAGGGTTACAATGAGCAGTTCTTC. It yields the protein CASSFDREGYNEQFF.

The genes are TRBV4-1 and TRBJ1-2; the match to TRBD1 covers 9 bases. The CDR3 is made up of 15 amino acids. The germline CDR1 and CDR2 sequences are MGHRA and YSYEKL. The V gene end was trimmed by 0 bases and the J gene end by 7 bases; junction bases not matched to a gene: 6. CDR3 residues: CASSQDPTGGGGYTF. The CDR3 bases are TGCGCCAGCAGCCAAGATCCGACAGGGGGAGGTGGCTACACCTTC.

This clone showed up just once. This chain joins TRBV10-3 and TRBJ2-1; 8 bases fit TRBD2. The germline V gene encodes CDR1 ENHRY and CDR2 SYGVKD. V was pared by 8 bases and J by 6 bases, with 6 bases of the junction left unmatched. The CDR3 extends over 13 amino acids. CDR3 amino acids: CAIPGGPGNEQFF. Written as DNA, the CDR3 is TGTGCCATCCCGGGAGGGCCGGGCAATGAGCAGTTCTTC.

This chain links TRBV19 with TRBJ2-1; TRBD2 aligns across 10 bases. V trimming: 6 bases; J trimming: 0 bases; junction bases outside the gene matches: 5. The CDR3 runs 16 residues. Germline CDR1 LNHDA, CDR2 SQIVND (reference sequence). The CDR3 DNA reads TGTGCCAGTAGGTTAGCGGGAGGAAGCTCCTACAATGAGCAGTTCTTC. Translated: CASRLAGGSSYNEQFF. Full variable domain (missing parts from reference TRBV19 and TRBJ2-1): DGGITQSPKYLFRKEGQNVTLSCEQNLNHDAMYWYRQDPGQGLRLIYYSQIVNDFQKGDIAEGYSVSREKKESFPLTVTSAQKNPTAFYLCASRLAGGSSYNEQFFGPGTRLTVL.

For the CDR3, the DNA is TGTGCCAGTCAACCTGGGACAGGCCAAGAGACCCAGTACTTC. Amino acids: CASQPGTGQETQYF. The chain employs TRBV7-9 and TRBJ2-5, with 8 bases identical to TRBD1. The germline CDR1 and CDR2 sequences are SEHNR and FQNEAQ (reference sequence). CDR3 size: 14 residues. V shed 9 bases, J shed 1 base, and the junction held 7 bases outside the gene matches.